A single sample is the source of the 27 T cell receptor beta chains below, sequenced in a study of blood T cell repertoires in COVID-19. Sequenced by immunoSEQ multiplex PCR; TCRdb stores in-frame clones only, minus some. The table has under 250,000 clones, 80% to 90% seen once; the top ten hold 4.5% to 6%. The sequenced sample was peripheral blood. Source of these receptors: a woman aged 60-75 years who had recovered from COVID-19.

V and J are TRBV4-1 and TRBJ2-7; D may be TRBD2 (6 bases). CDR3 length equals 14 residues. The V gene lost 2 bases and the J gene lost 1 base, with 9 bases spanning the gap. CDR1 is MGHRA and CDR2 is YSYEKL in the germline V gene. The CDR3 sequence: CASSQPGTSYEQYF. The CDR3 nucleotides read TGCGCCAGCAGCCAACCCGGGACTTCCTACGAGCAGTACTTC.

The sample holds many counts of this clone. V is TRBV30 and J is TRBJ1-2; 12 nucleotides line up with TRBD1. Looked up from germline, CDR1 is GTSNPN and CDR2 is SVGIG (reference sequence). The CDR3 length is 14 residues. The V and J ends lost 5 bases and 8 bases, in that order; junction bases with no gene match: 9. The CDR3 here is CAWLGTGGARGYTF. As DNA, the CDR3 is TGTGCCTGGCTTGGGACAGGGGGCGCGCGCGGCTACACCTTC.

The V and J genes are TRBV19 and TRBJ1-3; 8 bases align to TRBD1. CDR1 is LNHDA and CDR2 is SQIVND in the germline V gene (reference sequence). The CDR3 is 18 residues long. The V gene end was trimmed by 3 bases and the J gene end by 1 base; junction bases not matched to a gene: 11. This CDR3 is CASSMGFYTGGSGNTIYF. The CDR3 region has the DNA TGTGCCAGTAGTATGGGATTTTACACAGGGGGTTCTGGAAACACCATATATTTT. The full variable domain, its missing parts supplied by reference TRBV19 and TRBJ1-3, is DGGITQSPKYLFRKEGQNVTLSCEQNLNHDAMYWYRQDPGQGLRLIYYSQIVNDFQKGDIAEGYSVSREKKESFPLTVTSAQKNPTAFYLCASSMGFYTGGSGNTIYFGEGSWLTVV.

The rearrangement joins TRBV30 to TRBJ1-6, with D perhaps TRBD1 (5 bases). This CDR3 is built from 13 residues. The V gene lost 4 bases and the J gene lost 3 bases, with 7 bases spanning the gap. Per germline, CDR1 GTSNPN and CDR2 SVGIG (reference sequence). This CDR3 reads CAWTDSYNSPLHF. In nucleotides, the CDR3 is TGTGCCTGGACCGACAGCTATAATTCACCCCTCCACTTT.

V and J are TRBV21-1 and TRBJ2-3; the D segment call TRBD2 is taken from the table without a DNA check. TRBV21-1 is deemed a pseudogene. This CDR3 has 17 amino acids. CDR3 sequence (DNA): TGTGCCAGCAGCAAAACGTCAAACGGGGGGGCCGCGGATACGCAGTATTTT. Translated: CASSKTSNGGAADTQYF.

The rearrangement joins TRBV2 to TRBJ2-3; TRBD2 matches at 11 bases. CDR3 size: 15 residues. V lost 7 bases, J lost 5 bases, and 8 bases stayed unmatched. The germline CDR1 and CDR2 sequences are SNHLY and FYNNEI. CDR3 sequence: CASTFSGGARDTQYF. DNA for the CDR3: TGTGCCAGCACCTTTAGCGGGGGGGCGAGAGATACGCAGTATTTT.

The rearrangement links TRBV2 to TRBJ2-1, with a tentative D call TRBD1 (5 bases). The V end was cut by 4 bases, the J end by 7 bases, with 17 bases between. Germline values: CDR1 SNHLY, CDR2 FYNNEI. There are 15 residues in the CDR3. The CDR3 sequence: CASSGLAGLGNEQFF. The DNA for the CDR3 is TGTGCCAGCAGTGGGTTGGCAGGGCTTGGAAATGAGCAGTTCTTC.

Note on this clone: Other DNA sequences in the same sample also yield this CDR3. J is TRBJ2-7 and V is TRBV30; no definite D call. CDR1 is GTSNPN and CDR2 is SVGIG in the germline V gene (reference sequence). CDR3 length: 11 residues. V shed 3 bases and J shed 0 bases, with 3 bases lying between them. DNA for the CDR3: TGTGCCTGGAGCCACTCCTACGAGCAGTACTTC. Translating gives CAWSHSYEQYF.

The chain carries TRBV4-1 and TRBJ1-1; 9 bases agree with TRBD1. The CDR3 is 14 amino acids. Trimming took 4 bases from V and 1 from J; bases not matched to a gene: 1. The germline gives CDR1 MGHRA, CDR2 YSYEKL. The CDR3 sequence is CASSPGQGNTEAFF. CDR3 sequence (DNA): TGCGCCAGCAGCCCGGGACAGGGGAACACTGAAGCTTTCTTT.

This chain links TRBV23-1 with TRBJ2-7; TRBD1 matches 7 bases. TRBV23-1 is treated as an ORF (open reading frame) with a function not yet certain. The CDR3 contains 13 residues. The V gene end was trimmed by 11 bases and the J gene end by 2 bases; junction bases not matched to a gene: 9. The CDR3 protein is CAPDRDSPYEQYF. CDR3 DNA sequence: TGCGCCCCCGACCGGGACAGCCCCTACGAGCAGTACTTC.

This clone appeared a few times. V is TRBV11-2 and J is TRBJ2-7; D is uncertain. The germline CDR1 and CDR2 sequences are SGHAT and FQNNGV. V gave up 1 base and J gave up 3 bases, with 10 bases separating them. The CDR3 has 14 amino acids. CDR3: CASSLAVLHYEQYF. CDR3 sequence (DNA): TGTGCCAGCAGCTTAGCCGTCTTACACTACGAGCAGTACTTC.

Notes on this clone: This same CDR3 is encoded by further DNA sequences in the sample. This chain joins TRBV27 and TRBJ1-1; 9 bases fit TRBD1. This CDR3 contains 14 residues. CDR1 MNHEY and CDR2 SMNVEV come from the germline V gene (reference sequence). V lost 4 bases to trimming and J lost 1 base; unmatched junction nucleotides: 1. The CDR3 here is CASSSTGGNTEAFF. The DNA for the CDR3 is TGTGCCAGCAGTTCGACAGGGGGGAACACTGAAGCTTTCTTT.

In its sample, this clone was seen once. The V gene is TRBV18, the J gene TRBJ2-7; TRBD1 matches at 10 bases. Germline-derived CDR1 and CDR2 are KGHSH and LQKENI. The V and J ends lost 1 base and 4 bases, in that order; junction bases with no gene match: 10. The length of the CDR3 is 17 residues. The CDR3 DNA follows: TGTGCCAGCTCACCACTGGGGCGACAGGGGGCCGAGTACGAGCAGTACTTC. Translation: CASSPLGRQGAEYEQYF. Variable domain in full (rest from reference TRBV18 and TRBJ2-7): NAGVMQNPRHLVRRRGQEARLRCSPMKGHSHVYWYRQLPEEGLKFMVYLQKENIIDESGMPKERFSAEFPKEGPSILRIQQVVRGDSAAYFCASSPLGRQGAEYEQYFGPGTRLTVT.

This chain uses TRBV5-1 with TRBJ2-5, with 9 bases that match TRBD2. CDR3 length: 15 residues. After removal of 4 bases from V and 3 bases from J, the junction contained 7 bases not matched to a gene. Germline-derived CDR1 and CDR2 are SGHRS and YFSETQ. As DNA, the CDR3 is TGCGCCAGCAGCAAATTTATAGCGGGGGAAGAGACCCAGTACTTC. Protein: CASSKFIAGEETQYF.

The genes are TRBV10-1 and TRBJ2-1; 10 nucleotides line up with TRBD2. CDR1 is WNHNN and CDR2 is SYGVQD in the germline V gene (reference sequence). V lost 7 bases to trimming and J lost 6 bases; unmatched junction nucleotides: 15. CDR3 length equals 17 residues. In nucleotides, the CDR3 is TGCGCCAGCACCACGGAGGAGCGGGGGGGCCTTAGCAATGAGCAGTTCTTC. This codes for CASTTEERGGLSNEQFF.

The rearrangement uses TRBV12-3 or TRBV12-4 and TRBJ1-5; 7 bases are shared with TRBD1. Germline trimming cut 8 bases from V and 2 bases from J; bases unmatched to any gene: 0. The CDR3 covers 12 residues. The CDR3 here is CASQGGNQPQHF. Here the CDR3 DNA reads TGTGCCAGCCAGGGGGGCAATCAGCCCCAGCATTTT.

CDR3 DNA: TGCAGCGCACAGGGGGCCACCTACGAGCAGTACTTC. Translated, it gives CSAQGATYEQYF. V and J are TRBV29-1 and TRBJ2-7; 9 positions match TRBD1. The CDR3 has 12 residues. Germline V gene sequence: CDR1 SQVTM, CDR2 ANQGSEA. V shed 7 bases and J 2 bases; nucleotides not matched to a gene: 3.

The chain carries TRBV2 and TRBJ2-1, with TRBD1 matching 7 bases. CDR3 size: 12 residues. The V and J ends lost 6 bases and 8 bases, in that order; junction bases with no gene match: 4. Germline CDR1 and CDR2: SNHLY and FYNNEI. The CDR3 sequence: CASRYRGDEQFF. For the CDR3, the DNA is TGTGCCAGCAGATACAGGGGAGATGAGCAGTTCTTC.

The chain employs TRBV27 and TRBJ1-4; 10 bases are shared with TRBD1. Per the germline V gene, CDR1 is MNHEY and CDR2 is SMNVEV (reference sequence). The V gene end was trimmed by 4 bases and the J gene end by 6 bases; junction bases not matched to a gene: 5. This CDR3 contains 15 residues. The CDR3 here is CASSSPDRGDEKLFF. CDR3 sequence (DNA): TGTGCCAGCAGTTCCCCGGACAGGGGGGATGAAAAACTGTTTTTT. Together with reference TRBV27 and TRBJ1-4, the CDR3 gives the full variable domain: EAQVTQNPRYLITVTGKKLTVTCSQNMNHEYMSWYRQDPGLGLRQIYYSMNVEVTDKGDVPEGYKVSRKEKRNFPLILESPSPNQTSLYFCASSSPDRGDEKLFFGSGTQLSVL.

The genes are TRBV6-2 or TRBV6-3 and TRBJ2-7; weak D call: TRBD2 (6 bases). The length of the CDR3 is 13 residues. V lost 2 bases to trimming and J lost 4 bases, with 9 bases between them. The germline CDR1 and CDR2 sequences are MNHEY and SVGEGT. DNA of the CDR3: TGTGCCAGCAGTTACAGTCGGGGGTACGAGCAGTACTTC. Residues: CASSYSRGYEQYF.

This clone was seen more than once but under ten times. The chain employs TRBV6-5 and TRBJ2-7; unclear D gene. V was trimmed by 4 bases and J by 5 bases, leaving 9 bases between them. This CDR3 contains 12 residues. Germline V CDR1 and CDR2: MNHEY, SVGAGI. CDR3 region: CASSSTTNEQYF. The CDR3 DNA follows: TGTGCCAGCAGTTCCACGACAAACGAGCAGTACTTC.

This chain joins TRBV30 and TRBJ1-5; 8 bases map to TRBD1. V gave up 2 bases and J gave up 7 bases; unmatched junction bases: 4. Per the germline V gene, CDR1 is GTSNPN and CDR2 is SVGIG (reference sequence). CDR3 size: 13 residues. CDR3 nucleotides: TGTGCCTGGAGTAGACAGGGGTGGCAGCCCCAGCATTTT. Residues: CAWSRQGWQPQHF.

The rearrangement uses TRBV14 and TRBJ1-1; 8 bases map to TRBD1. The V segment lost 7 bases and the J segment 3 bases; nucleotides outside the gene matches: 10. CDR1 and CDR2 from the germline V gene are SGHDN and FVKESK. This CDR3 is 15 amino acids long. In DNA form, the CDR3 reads TGTGCCAGCACCCGGACCACAGGGGGGGACACTGAAGCTTTCTTT. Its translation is CASTRTTGGDTEAFF.

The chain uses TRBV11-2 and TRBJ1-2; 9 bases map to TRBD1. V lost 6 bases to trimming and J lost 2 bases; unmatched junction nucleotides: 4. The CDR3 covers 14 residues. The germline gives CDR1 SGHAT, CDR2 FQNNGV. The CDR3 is CASRLQGANYGYTF. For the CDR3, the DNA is TGTGCCAGCAGGTTACAGGGGGCCAACTATGGCTACACCTTC.

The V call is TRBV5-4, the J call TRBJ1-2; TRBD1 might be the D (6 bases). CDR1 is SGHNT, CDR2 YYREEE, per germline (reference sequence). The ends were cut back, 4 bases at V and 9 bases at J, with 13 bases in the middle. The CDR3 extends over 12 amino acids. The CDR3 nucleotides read TGTGCCAGCAGCGCGTCCGGGGACAGCTACACCTTC. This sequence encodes CASSASGDSYTF.

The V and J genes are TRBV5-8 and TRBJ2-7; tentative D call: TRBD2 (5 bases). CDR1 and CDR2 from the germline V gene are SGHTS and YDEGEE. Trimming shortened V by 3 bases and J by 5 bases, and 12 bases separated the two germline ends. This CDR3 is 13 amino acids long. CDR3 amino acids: CASSSWESDEQYF. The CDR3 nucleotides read TGTGCCAGCAGCTCCTGGGAGTCGGACGAGCAGTACTTC.

The CDR3 sequence is CASSLGQGPPLHF. The CDR3 DNA reads TGTGCCAGCAGCTTGGGACAGGGTCCACCCCTCCACTTT. The rearrangement links TRBV4-2 to TRBJ1-6; 9 positions agree with TRBD1. The J segment lost 11 bases and the V segment lost 5 bases, leaving 4 bases of the junction unmatched. Germline V gene data show CDR1 as LGHNA and CDR2 as YNFKEQ. The CDR3 consists of 13 residues.